These 27 T cell receptor beta chains came from one sample sequenced in a study of T-cell reconstitution after alpha-beta-depleted transplantation in children. Unique molecular identifiers were incorporated when the TCRbeta library was constructed. In TCRdb, the PCR reads were re-called with MiXCR into one record per CDR3 protein. Among approximately 50,000 distinct CDR3 sequences listed, about 50% were seen once. The sample was peripheral blood, taken before TCRalphabeta/CD19-depleted stem cell transplant. These receptors were collected from a boy under two years old with SCID, due to receive a stem cell transplant.

The V call is TRBV5-1, the J call TRBJ2-3; D might be TRBD1 (6 bases). CDR1 is SGHRS and CDR2 is YFSETQ in the germline V gene. Trimming shortened V by 3 bases and J by 5 bases, and 13 bases separated the two germline ends. The CDR3 is made up of 14 amino acids. The CDR3 is CASSSTGGLDTQYF. DNA of the CDR3: TGCGCCAGCAGCTCGACAGGCGGTTTAGATACGCAGTATTTT.

The chain has TRBV2 and TRBJ2-1; no firm D call. CDR1 and CDR2 (germline): SNHLY, FYNNEI. The CDR3 extends over 14 amino acids. V was trimmed by 2 bases and J by 8 bases, leaving 13 bases between them. The chain's CDR3 is CASSELLVSDEQFF. The CDR3 coding sequence is TGTGCCAGCAGTGAACTGCTAGTAAGCGATGAGCAGTTCTTC.

The rearrangement links TRBV2 to TRBJ1-2, with D perhaps matching TRBD1 (5 bases). The CDR3 totals 17 residues. Germline loops: CDR1 SNHLY, CDR2 FYNNEI. Between the trimmed V and J ends, which lost 6 bases and 3 bases, there was a span of 23 bases. CDR3 bases: TGTGCCAGCAGCCAATACCAAGGAGCAGGGTGGGACTATGGCTACACCTTC. Translated, it gives CASSQYQGAGWDYGYTF.

The genes are TRBV29-1 and TRBJ2-1, with TRBD2 as a possible D gene (6 bases). Germline CDR1 reads SQVTM; CDR2 reads ANQGSEA. The CDR3 totals 15 residues. Trimming took off 3 bases at V and 6 bases at J, with 18 bases between the two ends. CDR3 residues: CSVDQTRGGFNEQFF. CDR3 bases: TGCAGCGTTGACCAGACTAGAGGTGGGTTCAATGAGCAGTTCTTC.

This clonotype was counted a few times. The genes are TRBV7-2 and TRBJ2-6; D is perhaps TRBD1 or TRBD2 (5 bases each). V was clipped by 7 bases and J by 2 bases, with 15 bases between them. CDR1 SGHTA and CDR2 FQGNSA come from the germline V gene. This CDR3 region has 16 residues. In DNA, the CDR3 is TGTGCCAGCACCCAGGGACGGGGAGCTGGGGCCAACGTCCTGACTTTC. It codes for CASTQGRGAGANVLTF.

The chain uses TRBV7-9 and TRBJ1-2; 8 bases map to TRBD1. The CDR3 runs to 14 residues. Per the germline V gene, CDR1 is SEHNR and CDR2 is FQNEAQ (reference sequence). The V and J ends lost 5 bases and 8 bases, in that order; junction bases with no gene match: 10. CDR3 coding DNA: TGTGCCAGCAGCCTATCCGACAGGGGAAGCGGCTACACCTTC. It encodes CASSLSDRGSGYTF.

The gene calls are TRBV4-2 and TRBJ1-3; maybe TRBD1 (5 bases). The V gene's germline CDR1 is LGHNA and CDR2 YNFKEQ. With 0 bases removed from V and 4 bases from J, the gap between germline ends came to 16 bases. This CDR3 has 17 amino acids. The DNA for the CDR3 is TGTGCCAGCAGCCAAGATTTAAGAGGGGCAGGGGGAAACACCATATATTTT. Amino acids: CASSQDLRGAGGNTIYF.

This clonotype was counted a few times. V gene TRBV6-5 combines with J gene TRBJ2-5; a weak D match, TRBD2 (5 bases). The CDR3 sequence is 18 residues long. Germline lookup yields CDR1 MNHEY and CDR2 SVGAGI. Trimming removed 0 bases from V and 0 bases from J, with 17 bases in between. The CDR3 is CASSYSSGLERYQETQYF. Written as DNA, the CDR3 is TGTGCCAGCAGTTACTCTTCGGGGTTGGAGAGGTACCAAGAGACCCAGTACTTC.

CDR3: CASSLSGAAYNEQFF. CDR3 bases: TGTGCCAGCAGCTTAAGCGGGGCGGCATACAATGAGCAGTTCTTC. The V gene is TRBV7-2, the J gene TRBJ2-1; TRBD2 matches 7 bases. The CDR3 has 15 residues. Per germline, CDR1 SGHTA and CDR2 FQGNSA. V lost 2 bases and J lost 4; bases outside the gene matches: 5.

The V and J genes are TRBV5-1 and TRBJ1-2; 8 bases are a match to TRBD1. Germline CDR1 and CDR2: SGHRS and YFSETQ. The CDR3 loop spans 14 amino acids. V lost 3 bases and J lost 9; bases outside the gene matches: 10. CDR3 in DNA: TGCGCCAGCAGCTCCGCCGGGGACAGGAGACGCTACACCTTC. It translates to CASSSAGDRRRYTF.

The chain recombines TRBV6-5 with TRBJ1-6, with D hard to call. V was shortened by 2 bases and J by 10 bases, with 12 bases between the two germline ends. Germline assignment: CDR1 MNHEY and CDR2 SVGAGI. The CDR3 length is 14 residues. The CDR3 here is CASSYENVESPLHF. The DNA of the CDR3 is TGTGCCAGCAGTTACGAAAACGTAGAGTCACCCCTCCACTTT.

The chain has TRBV5-1 and TRBJ2-7; either TRBD1 or TRBD2 may supply D (5 bases each). CDR3 size: 14 residues. Deletions cut 5 bases from V and 2 bases from J, with 14 bases between. CDR1 is SGHRS and CDR2 is YFSETQ in the germline V gene. This CDR3 reads CASSLSGAPYEQYF. The DNA of the CDR3 is TGCGCCAGCAGTTTGTCCGGGGCCCCCTACGAGCAGTACTTC.

This clonotype was detected only a few times. The V call is TRBV27, the J call TRBJ2-6; 7 bases are shared with TRBD2. The ends lost 8 bases at V and 1 base at J; junction bases unmatched: 11. This CDR3 contains 17 residues. Germline-derived CDR1 and CDR2 are MNHEY and SMNVEV (reference sequence). CDR3 sequence reads: CASRRGRAQSGANVLTF. CDR3 sequence (DNA): TGTGCCAGCCGCCGGGGGAGGGCTCAATCTGGGGCCAACGTCCTGACTTTC.

The V gene is TRBV27, the J gene TRBJ2-3, with 8 bases aligning to TRBD2. Germline V CDR1 and CDR2: MNHEY, SMNVEV (reference sequence). Losses at the gene ends were 3 bases for V and 6 bases for J; bases not matched to a gene: 8. The CDR3 totals 15 residues. In DNA, the CDR3 is TGTGCCAGCAGTTTGGTGGGACTAGGAGGGGATACGCAGTATTTT. Protein sequence: CASSLVGLGGDTQYF.

This clonotype came up a few times. CDR3 in amino acids: CASSTGQGKEEQYF. CDR3 coding DNA: TGCGCCAGCAGCACCGGACAGGGGAAAGAGGAGCAGTACTTC. This chain joins TRBV5-1 and TRBJ2-7; the match to TRBD1 covers 9 bases. The CDR3 has 14 amino acids. CDR1 is SGHRS, CDR2 YFSETQ, per germline. The V gene end was trimmed by 4 bases and the J gene end by 7 bases; junction bases not matched to a gene: 9.

The chain combines TRBV7-9 with TRBJ2-5; 10 bases are a match to TRBD1. The trim removed 3 bases at V and 4 bases at J, leaving 8 bases unmatched. This CDR3 is built from 16 residues. CDR1 is SEHNR, CDR2 FQNEAQ, per germline (reference sequence). CDR3 nucleotide sequence: TGTGCCAGCAGCTTTGGGGACAGGGGATATCGAGAGACCCAGTACTTC. This encodes CASSFGDRGYRETQYF.

Details on this clonotype: Relative to the germline gene, one junction end is altered; a read error may explain this. This rearrangement joins TRBV7-2 to TRBJ2-5; 10 bases map to TRBD2. The germline gives CDR1 SGHTA, CDR2 FQGNSA. The CDR3 has 17 amino acids. DNA for the CDR3: TGCGCCTGCAGTCCGGAACTAGCGGGGATCGCTCAAGAGACCCAGTACTTC. Amino acid sequence: CACSPELAGIAQETQYF. Complete variable domain (other parts from reference TRBV7-2 and TRBJ2-5): GAGVSQSPSNKVTEKGKDVELRCDPISGHTALYWYRQSLGQGLEFLIYFQGNSAPDKSGLPSDRFSAERTGGSVSTLTIQRTQQEDSAVYLCACSPELAGIAQETQYFGPGTRLLVL.

V is TRBV7-2 and J is TRBJ2-2; no definite D call. V was trimmed by 0 bases and J by 4 bases, leaving 12 bases between them. Germline V gene sequence: CDR1 SGHTA, CDR2 FQGNSA. CDR3 length equals 16 residues. The CDR3 loop is CASSLAATGGTGELFF. DNA for the CDR3: TGTGCCAGCAGCTTAGCAGCCACCGGCGGCACCGGGGAGCTGTTTTTT.

The chain carries TRBV13 and TRBJ1-1; TRBD1 might be the D (5 bases). Trimming took 5 bases from V and 0 from J, leaving 13 bases between them. The CDR3 has 15 amino acids. The V gene's germline CDR1 is PRHDT and CDR2 FYEKMQ (reference sequence). DNA of the CDR3: TGTGCCAGCAGCCTAGTGACAGTTATGAACACTGAAGCTTTCTTT. Amino acid sequence: CASSLVTVMNTEAFF.

The V call is TRBV27, the J call TRBJ2-1; 9 bases fit TRBD1. The germline CDR1 and CDR2 sequences are MNHEY and SMNVEV (reference sequence). The CDR3 is 14 amino acids. V lost 5 bases, J lost 5 bases, and 4 bases stayed unmatched. The CDR3 DNA reads TGTGCCAGCAGTCACGGGACAGGGAACAATGAGCAGTTCTTC. Its translation is CASSHGTGNNEQFF.

In its sample, this clonotype was seen once. The J gene is TRBJ2-3, the V gene TRBV6-4, with TRBD2 identical over 7 bases. CDR3 size: 18 residues. The V gene's germline CDR1 is MRHNA and CDR2 SNTAGT. The V and J ends lost 0 bases and 2 bases, in that order; junction bases with no gene match: 11. CDR3 in DNA: TGTGCCAGCAGTGACTCGAGAACTAGCGACCTCTACACAGATACGCAGTATTTT. Encoded protein: CASSDSRTSDLYTDTQYF.

In its sample, this clonotype was seen a few times. V and J are TRBV28 and TRBJ2-5, with 13 bases that match TRBD2. The CDR3 consists of 18 residues. Germline lookup yields CDR1 MDHEN and CDR2 SYDVKM. V lost 2 bases to trimming and J lost 5 bases; unmatched junction nucleotides: 11. CDR3 region: CASSLQLAGGEVIETQYF. CDR3 DNA: TGTGCCAGCAGTTTACAACTAGCGGGGGGGGAAGTCATTGAGACCCAGTACTTC.

This CDR3 is CASSYSEAYEQYF. CDR3 sequence (DNA): TGTGCCAGCAGTTACTCGGAAGCATACGAGCAGTACTTC. This rearrangement joins TRBV6-2 or TRBV6-3 to TRBJ2-7; D call uncertain. V gave up 0 bases and J gave up 4 bases, with 7 bases separating them. CDR1 MNHEY and CDR2 SVGEGT come from the germline V gene. This CDR3 comprises 13 residues.

This clonotype was seen a few times. V gene TRBV7-9 combines with J gene TRBJ2-3, with D perhaps matching TRBD1 or TRBD2 (6 bases each). The CDR3 contains 17 residues. V was trimmed by 2 bases and J by 2 bases, leaving 17 bases between them. Germline assignment: CDR1 SEHNR and CDR2 FQNEAQ (reference sequence). The CDR3 reads CASSLRLGGPYTDTQYF. The CDR3 DNA follows: TGTGCCAGCAGCTTACGGCTGGGGGGCCCCTACACAGATACGCAGTATTTT.

The chain joins TRBV15 to TRBJ1-2; 9 nucleotides align to TRBD1. Germline V lookup: CDR1 LNHNV, CDR2 YYDKDF (reference sequence). The CDR3 has 16 amino acids. Trimming at V came to 4 bases and at J to 8 bases, leaving 14 bases not matched to a gene. The CDR3 DNA sequence: TGTGCCACCAGCAAATCTTCGGGACAGGGCCTAAGGGGCTACACCTTC. It is translated as CATSKSSGQGLRGYTF.

A note on this clonotype: Just one base apart from a much larger clone, this may be a read error. This chain uses TRBV2 with TRBJ1-2, with unresolved D. The V gene's germline CDR1 is SNHLY and CDR2 FYNNEI. The CDR3 length is 13 residues. The V and J ends lost 4 bases and 6 bases respectively, with 12 bases between them. CDR3 amino acids: CASSGSGLHGYTF. DNA of the CDR3: TGTGCCAGCAGTGGGTCCGGGCTCCATGGCTACACCTTC.

This clonotype has a count of ten or more. The chain is built from TRBV4-1 and TRBJ2-1, with D possibly being TRBD2 (6 bases). The CDR3 runs to 13 residues. Trimming pared 1 base from V and 6 bases from J, leaving 7 bases between. CDR1 is MGHRA and CDR2 is YSYEKL in the germline V gene. In DNA, the CDR3 is TGCGCCAGCAGCCAAGTGGAGGGCAATGAGCAGTTCTTC. Its translation is CASSQVEGNEQFF.